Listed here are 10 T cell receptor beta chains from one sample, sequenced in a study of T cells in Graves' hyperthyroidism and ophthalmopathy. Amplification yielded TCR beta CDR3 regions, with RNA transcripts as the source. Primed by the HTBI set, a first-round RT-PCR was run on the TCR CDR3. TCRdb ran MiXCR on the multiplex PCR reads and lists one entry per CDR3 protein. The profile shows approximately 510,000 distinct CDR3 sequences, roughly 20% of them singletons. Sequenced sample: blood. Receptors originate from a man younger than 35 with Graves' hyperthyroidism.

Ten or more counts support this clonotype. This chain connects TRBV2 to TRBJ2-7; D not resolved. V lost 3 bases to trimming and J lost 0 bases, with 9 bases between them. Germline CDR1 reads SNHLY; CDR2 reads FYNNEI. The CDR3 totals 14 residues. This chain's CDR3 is CASSDIDLSYEQYF. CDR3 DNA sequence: TGTGCCAGCAGTGATATAGACCTCTCCTACGAGCAGTACTTC.

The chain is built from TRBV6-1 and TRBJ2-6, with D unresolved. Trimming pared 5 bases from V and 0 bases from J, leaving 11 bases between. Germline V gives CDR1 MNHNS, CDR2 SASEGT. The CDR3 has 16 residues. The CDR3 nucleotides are TGTGCCAGCAGTCCCCGACCGCTCTCTGGGGCCAACGTCCTGACTTTC. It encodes CASSPRPLSGANVLTF.

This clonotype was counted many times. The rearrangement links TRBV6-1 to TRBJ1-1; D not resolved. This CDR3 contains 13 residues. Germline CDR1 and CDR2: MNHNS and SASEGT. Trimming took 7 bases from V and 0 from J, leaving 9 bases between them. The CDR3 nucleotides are TGTGCCAGCACCATCAACATGAACACTGAAGCTTTCTTT. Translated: CASTINMNTEAFF.

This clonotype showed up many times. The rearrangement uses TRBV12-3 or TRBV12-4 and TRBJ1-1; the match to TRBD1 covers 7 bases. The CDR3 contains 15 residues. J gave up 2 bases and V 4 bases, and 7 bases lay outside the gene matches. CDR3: CASSSTGSRNTEAFF. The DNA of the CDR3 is TGTGCCAGCAGTTCGACAGGGTCAAGAAACACTGAAGCTTTCTTT.

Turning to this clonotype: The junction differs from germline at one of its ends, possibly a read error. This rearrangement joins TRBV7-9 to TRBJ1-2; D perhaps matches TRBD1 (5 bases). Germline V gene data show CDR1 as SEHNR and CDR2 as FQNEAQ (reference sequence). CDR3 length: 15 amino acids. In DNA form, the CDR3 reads TGTGCCAGTAAGGAGGGGTCCGGGTCACGACATGGCCACACCTTC. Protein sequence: CASKEGSGSRHGHTF.

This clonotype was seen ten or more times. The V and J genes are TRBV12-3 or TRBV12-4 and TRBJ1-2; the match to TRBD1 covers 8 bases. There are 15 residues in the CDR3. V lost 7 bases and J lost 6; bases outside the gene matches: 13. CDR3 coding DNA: TGTGCCAGCACCCTGGCAGGGGGCGGTTTGGATGGCTACACCTTC. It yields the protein CASTLAGGGLDGYTF.

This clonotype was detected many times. The CDR3 bases are TGTGCCAGCAGTTTAGAGGAGGGGTCCGGGGCCAACGTCCTGACTTTC. This encodes CASSLEEGSGANVLTF. V usage is TRBV12-3 or TRBV12-4 and J usage is TRBJ2-6, with D perhaps matching TRBD2 (6 bases). This CDR3 region has 16 residues. V lost 1 base and J lost 4, with 11 bases in between.

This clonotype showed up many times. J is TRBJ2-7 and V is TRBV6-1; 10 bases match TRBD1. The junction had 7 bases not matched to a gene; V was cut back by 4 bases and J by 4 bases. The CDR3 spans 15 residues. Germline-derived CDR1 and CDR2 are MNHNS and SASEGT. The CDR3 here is CASSARTGGAYEQYF. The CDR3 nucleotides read TGTGCCAGCAGTGCCCGGACAGGGGGAGCATACGAGCAGTACTTC.

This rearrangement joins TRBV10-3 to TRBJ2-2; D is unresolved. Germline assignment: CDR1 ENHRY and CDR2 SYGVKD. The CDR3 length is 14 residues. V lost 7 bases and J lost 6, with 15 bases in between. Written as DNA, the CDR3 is TGTGCCATCAAGGGAACTCTCATGGCCGGGGAGCTGTTTTTT. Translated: CAIKGTLMAGELFF.

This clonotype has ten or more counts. The CDR3 reads CASRGSNTGELFF. In DNA, the CDR3 is TGTGCCAGCAGGGGATCTAACACCGGGGAGCTGTTTTTT. This sequence joins TRBV6-5 and TRBJ2-2; no reliable D call. The germline gives CDR1 MNHEY, CDR2 SVGAGI. The CDR3 sequence is 13 residues long. Trimming took 6 bases from V and 2 from J, leaving 7 bases between them.